The 6 T cell receptor beta chains in this list originate from one sample, sequenced in a study of blood T cell repertoires in COVID-19. Here immunoSEQ multiplex PCR was the method, and the copy in TCRdb shows in-frame clones only, minus some. The sample contains about 170,000 clones, about 80% of which appear only once. Specimen: PBMCs or T cells enriched from blood (not recorded which). These receptor sequences come from a woman aged 65 to 85 in a cohort exposed to, infected with or recovered from COVID-19 (not recorded which).

The genes are TRBV28 and TRBJ1-3, with 8 nucleotides matching TRBD1. Germline trimming cut 6 bases from V and 2 bases from J; bases unmatched to any gene: 15. Germline CDR1 MDHEN, CDR2 SYDVKM. The length of the CDR3 is 18 residues. The CDR3 loop is CASRKTGDTRETGNTIYF. The CDR3 bases are TGTGCCAGCAGGAAGACAGGGGATACTCGAGAGACTGGAAACACCATATATTTT. Combining the CDR3 with reference TRBV28 and TRBJ1-3 gives the whole variable domain DVKVTQSSRYLVKRTGEKVFLECVQDMDHENMFWYRQDPGLGLRLIYFSYDVKMKEKGDIPEGYSVSREKKERFSLILESASTNQTSMYLCASRKTGDTRETGNTIYFGEGSWLTVV.

The chain has TRBV11-2 and TRBJ2-1, with D hard to call. The V and J ends lost 6 bases and 8 bases respectively, with 11 bases between them. CDR3 length: 12 amino acids. The germline gives CDR1 SGHAT, CDR2 FQNNGV. CDR3 sequence reads: CASRVVVHEQFF. The CDR3 region has the DNA TGTGCCAGCAGGGTCGTAGTTCATGAGCAGTTCTTC.

Worth noting for this clone: An end of the junction differs from the germline gene, which may be a read error. This rearrangement joins TRBV28 to TRBJ1-1; D unresolved. This CDR3 comprises 12 residues. Germline V gene sequence: CDR1 MDHEN, CDR2 SYDVKM. The CDR3 nucleotides read TGTGCCACCAGTCTCATTGGAGCAGAAGCTTTCTTT. It codes for CATSLIGAEAFF. Variable domain in full (rest from reference TRBV28 and TRBJ1-1): DVKVTQSSRYLVKRTGEKVFLECVQDMDHENMFWYRQDPGLGLRLIYFSYDVKMKEKGDIPEGYSVSREKKERFSLILESASTNQTSMYLCATSLIGAEAFFGQGTRLTVV.

The rearrangement uses TRBV7-2 and TRBJ2-1; D gene unclear. This CDR3 is built from 16 residues. CDR1 and CDR2 (germline): SGHTA, FQGNSA. V was cut by 1 base and J by 0 bases, with 10 bases left in between. CDR3 amino acids: CASSLEGSSSYNEQFF. The CDR3 DNA reads TGTGCCAGCAGCTTAGAAGGATCTAGCTCCTACAATGAGCAGTTCTTC.

The chain employs TRBV19 and TRBJ1-1; D unclear. V was clipped by 5 bases and J by 9 bases, with 13 bases between them. The length of the CDR3 is 12 residues. Germline CDR1 LNHDA, CDR2 SQIVND (reference sequence). Here the CDR3 DNA reads TGTGCCAGTAGTCGTCCCGGTCTCCAAGCTTTCTTT. This encodes CASSRPGLQAFF.

The rearrangement links TRBV28 to TRBJ1-2, with 7 bases aligning to TRBD1. Trimming cost V 2 bases and J 3 bases; bases outside gene matches: 12. CDR3 length: 17 residues. CDR1 is MDHEN and CDR2 is SYDVKM in the germline V gene. The CDR3 spells CASSLPATGIRYYGYTF. DNA of the CDR3: TGTGCCAGCAGTTTACCCGCGACAGGGATTCGGTACTATGGCTACACCTTC.